These 23 T cell receptor beta chains share one sample of origin, sequenced in a study of cytomegalovirus exposure and HLA in healthy donors. The PCR had 60 Vbeta and 13 Jbeta primers. Sequencing used immunoSEQ multiplex PCR; TCRdb keeps in-frame clones, though not all of them. The profile shows 120,000 or so clones, around 66% of them singletons. The material sequenced was PBMCs. These receptors were obtained from a man between 18 and 29 years old in good health and CMV-seronegative.

The rearrangement uses TRBV11-2 and TRBJ2-1, with D tentatively TRBD2 (7 bases). Germline values: CDR1 SGHAT, CDR2 FQNNGV. With 5 bases removed from V and 12 bases from J, the gap between germline ends came to 35 bases. The CDR3 runs to 19 residues. The DNA for the CDR3 is TGTGCCAGCAGCCCGATGGGGGGAGGGGGGGCCCAGGCGGGAACGCGGCAGTTCTTC. It encodes CASSPMGGGGAQAGTRQFF.

The genes are TRBV20-1 and TRBJ1-1; no definite D call. CDR3 length: 10 residues. V was clipped by 3 bases and J by 7 bases, with 6 bases between them. Germline CDR1 is DFQATT and CDR2 is SNEGSKA (reference sequence). In DNA form, the CDR3 reads TGCAGTGCTAGCGAGGTTGAAGCTTTCTTT. Translation gives CSASEVEAFF.

This chain connects TRBV7-9 to TRBJ1-5; no reliable D call. CDR3 length: 15 residues. Trimming removed 0 bases from V and 7 bases from J, with 13 bases in between. Germline CDR1 and CDR2: SEHNR and FQNEAQ (reference sequence). The CDR3 coding sequence is TGTGCCAGCAGCTTAGCAGGCTCCCCGGAGCAGCCCCAGCATTTT. The encoded protein is CASSLAGSPEQPQHF.

This clone appeared a few times. The chain links TRBV11-2 to TRBJ1-1, with D unresolved. Trimming removed 5 bases from V and 3 bases from J, with 16 bases in between. The germline CDR1 and CDR2 sequences are SGHAT and FQNNGV. The CDR3 consists of 15 residues. In nucleotides, the CDR3 is TGTGCCAGCAGCCCCCCGCGGAGGACGGACACTGAAGCTTTCTTT. Translated, it gives CASSPPRRTDTEAFF.

The chain combines TRBV30 with TRBJ2-5, with a weak D call TRBD2 (6 bases). CDR1 GTSNPN and CDR2 SVGIG come from the germline V gene (reference sequence). This CDR3 is 15 amino acids long. V was clipped by 0 bases and J by 4 bases, with 15 bases between them. Here the CDR3 DNA reads TGTGCCTGGAGTGTGGGACTCGGGAGAGGAGAGACCCAGTACTTC. Its protein product is CAWSVGLGRGETQYF.

The gene calls are TRBV19 and TRBJ2-1, with 7 bases fitting TRBD1. With V trimmed by 6 bases and J by 0 bases, 11 bases remained unmatched. In germline, CDR1 is LNHDA, CDR2 SQIVND (reference sequence). This CDR3 is 17 amino acids long. The CDR3 DNA is TGTGCCAGTAGCAAACGACAGGGAACGAGCTCCTACAATGAGCAGTTCTTC. Translating it yields CASSKRQGTSSYNEQFF.

The gene calls are TRBV19 and TRBJ2-1; D is unresolved. CDR1 is LNHDA and CDR2 is SQIVND in the germline V gene (reference sequence). This CDR3 region has 17 residues. Trimming took 5 bases from V and 5 from J, leaving 22 bases between them. In DNA, the CDR3 is TGTGCCAGTAGTTCACGAAAAGAGAATTCCCGAAACAATGAGCAGTTCTTC. Its translation: CASSSRKENSRNNEQFF.

The chain links TRBV29-1 to TRBJ2-7, with 7 bases lining up with TRBD1. V gave up 1 base and J gave up 2 bases; unmatched junction bases: 8. This CDR3 comprises 15 residues. From germline, CDR1 is SQVTM and CDR2 ANQGSEA. CDR3 residues: CSVEARDRNAYEQYF. The CDR3 coding sequence is TGCAGCGTTGAAGCCCGGGACAGAAACGCCTACGAGCAGTACTTC.

CDR3 loop: CASSEVGPSHF. CDR3 DNA: TGTGCCAGCAGTGAAGTGGGGCCCTCGCATTTT. The rearrangement joins TRBV6-1 to TRBJ1-5, with D tentatively TRBD1 (5 bases). The CDR3 has 11 residues. V was pared by 1 base and J by 15 bases, with 10 bases between. Germline V CDR1 and CDR2: MNHNS, SASEGT.

The chain employs TRBV15 and TRBJ2-7, with D perhaps matching TRBD2 (5 bases). This CDR3 is 15 amino acids long. CDR1 is LNHNV, CDR2 YYDKDF, per germline (reference sequence). V lost 4 bases and J 6 bases, leaving 19 bases between the germline ends. The CDR3 loop reads CATSIFPGRGIEQYF. The CDR3 DNA reads as TGTGCCACCAGCATTTTCCCCGGACGGGGAATCGAGCAGTACTTC.

The V gene is TRBV7-2, the J gene TRBJ2-7, with 12 bases that match TRBD1. The V gene end was trimmed by 1 base and the J gene end by 4 bases; junction bases not matched to a gene: 2. The CDR3 extends over 15 amino acids. The germline CDR1 and CDR2 sequences are SGHTA and FQGNSA. CDR3 sequence reads: CASSLEGQGAYEQYF. CDR3 bases: TGTGCCAGCAGCTTAGAGGGACAGGGGGCGTACGAGCAGTACTTC.

The J gene is TRBJ1-2, the V gene TRBV5-4, with 8 bases matching TRBD1. CDR1 and CDR2 from the germline V gene are SGHNT and YYREEE (reference sequence). This CDR3 has 12 amino acids. The J segment lost 8 bases and the V segment lost 4 bases, leaving 4 bases of the junction unmatched. For the CDR3, the DNA is TGTGCCAGCAGCCCCGACAGGGGAGGCTACACCTTC. Amino acids: CASSPDRGGYTF.

This clone was observed a few times. The genes are TRBV6-1 and TRBJ2-7; the D is unclear. Trimming removed 4 bases from V and 2 bases from J, with 3 bases in between. The length of the CDR3 is 11 residues. In germline, CDR1 is MNHNS, CDR2 SASEGT. Here the CDR3 reads CASSATYEQYF. DNA of the CDR3: TGTGCCAGCAGTGCCACCTACGAGCAGTACTTC.

A few counts support this clone. The rearrangement joins TRBV19 to TRBJ2-7; D call uncertain. The CDR3 has 11 residues. The V end lost 3 bases, the J end lost 4 bases, and 4 bases lay between the germline ends. The V gene's germline CDR1 is LNHDA and CDR2 SQIVND (reference sequence). CDR3 loop: CASSIGYEQYF. As DNA, the CDR3 is TGTGCCAGTAGTATCGGGTACGAGCAGTACTTC.

This clone has only a few counts. This chain connects TRBV7-8 to TRBJ2-2; D unclear. Trimming pared 5 bases from V and 4 bases from J, leaving 17 bases between. The CDR3 has 16 amino acids. Germline lookup yields CDR1 SGHVS and CDR2 FQNEAQ. The CDR3 nucleotides read TGTGCCAGCAGCCCGGAAAGGAGTCGGGTCACCGGGGAGCTGTTTTTT. This sequence encodes CASSPERSRVTGELFF.

The chain is built from TRBV15 and TRBJ1-1, with D possibly being TRBD1 (6 bases). The CDR3 is 15 amino acids. Germline V lookup: CDR1 LNHNV, CDR2 YYDKDF (reference sequence). The V and J ends lost 2 bases and 2 bases respectively, with 12 bases between them. The CDR3, as DNA: TGTGCCACCAGCAGATACCGACAGGTAAACACTGAAGCTTTCTTT. It codes for CATSRYRQVNTEAFF.

V usage is TRBV6-5 and J usage is TRBJ2-4; 9 nucleotides align to TRBD1. CDR3 length equals 16 residues. The germline V gene has CDR1 MNHEY and CDR2 SVGAGI. The junction had 6 bases not matched to a gene; V was cut back by 4 bases and J by 2 bases. For the CDR3, the DNA is TGTGCCAGCAGTTCGGGACAGGGATCGCCCAAAAACATTCAGTACTTC. It specifies CASSSGQGSPKNIQYF.

This clone came up a few times. The chain joins TRBV19 to TRBJ1-2, with D perhaps TRBD1 (5 bases). Trimming took 10 bases from V and 8 from J, leaving 14 bases between them. CDR1 and CDR2 from the germline V gene are LNHDA and SQIVND (reference sequence). CDR3 length equals 11 residues. The CDR3 sequence is CATGVGFGYTF. The CDR3 DNA sequence: TGTGCCACGGGGGTCGGCTTCGGCTACACCTTC.

The chain is built from TRBV7-2 and TRBJ1-4; D is possibly TRBD1 (6 bases). With 6 bases removed from V and 5 bases from J, the gap between germline ends came to 16 bases. The CDR3 has 15 residues. Per the germline V gene, CDR1 is SGHTA and CDR2 is FQGNSA. The DNA for the CDR3 is TGTGCCAGCAGTCCAGGGGATTACGGGAATGAAAAACTGTTTTTT. As protein: CASSPGDYGNEKLFF.

This sequence joins TRBV5-6 and TRBJ2-2; tentatively, D is TRBD1 (7 bases). Germline V gives CDR1 SGHDT, CDR2 YYEEEE. The CDR3 length is 15 residues. The germline V and J ends were trimmed by 2 bases and 6 bases, with 14 bases remaining between them. Here the CDR3 reads CASSFRGTVPGELFF. CDR3 nucleotide sequence: TGTGCCAGCAGCTTTCGGGGGACAGTTCCCGGGGAGCTGTTTTTT.

This clone occurred once. The chain employs TRBV6-1 and TRBJ2-7; a possible D gene is TRBD2 (6 bases). V was pared by 8 bases and J by 5 bases, with 7 bases between. This CDR3 contains 10 residues. Germline V gene lookup returns CDR1 MNHNS and CDR2 SASEGT. The CDR3 loop reads CASGGNEQYF. CDR3 nucleotide sequence: TGTGCCAGCGGCGGGAACGAGCAGTACTTC.

CDR3 sequence: CASSLAVKRTGGQTGELFF. CDR3 nucleotide sequence: TGTGCCAGCAGCTTAGCGGTTAAGCGGACAGGGGGCCAAACCGGGGAGCTGTTTTTT. The chain carries TRBV7-8 and TRBJ2-2, with 11 nucleotides matching TRBD1. The CDR3 sequence is 19 residues long. The germline CDR1 and CDR2 sequences are SGHVS and FQNEAQ. The V and J ends lost 0 bases and 5 bases, in that order; junction bases with no gene match: 11.

The V gene is TRBV25-1, the J gene TRBJ2-3, with D perhaps TRBD1 (5 bases). The V and J ends lost 5 bases and 5 bases respectively, with 20 bases between them. Germline V gives CDR1 MGHDK, CDR2 SYGVNS. This CDR3 spans 16 amino acids. The chain's CDR3 is CASSPPHQGVKDTQYF. In nucleotides, the CDR3 is TGTGCCAGCAGTCCCCCTCATCAGGGCGTCAAAGATACGCAGTATTTT.